What follows are 30 T cell receptor beta chains derived from one specimen sequenced in a study of blood T cells in healthy people across ages. A J-beta primer mix and a sample-barcoded 5' primer were used in a second PCR of about 7 to 12 cycles. TCRdb ran MiXCR on the 5' RACE reads and lists one entry per CDR3 protein. The table has 850,000 or so distinct CDR3 sequences, roughly 26% seen once. The sequencing sample was made of blood. The source of these receptors is a woman of 80 years or more in good health.

Concerning this clonotype: At one end, the junction sequence differs from germline, possibly due to a read error. CDR3 loop: CASSLSTGGTGELFF. The CDR3 nucleotides read TGTGCCAGCAGTCTATCGACTGGGGGCACCGGGGAGCTGTTTTTT. The rearrangement uses TRBV27 and TRBJ2-2; tentatively, D is TRBD1 or TRBD2 (5 bases each). Germline CDR1 is MNHEY and CDR2 is SMNVEV (reference sequence). The CDR3 totals 15 residues.

This clonotype has only a few counts. J is TRBJ1-2 and V is TRBV6-1, with D perhaps matching TRBD1 (5 bases). This CDR3 comprises 13 residues. Germline CDR1 reads MNHNS; CDR2 reads SASEGT. Trimming shortened V by 6 bases and J by 7 bases, and 15 bases separated the two germline ends. In nucleotides, the CDR3 is TGTGCCAGCAGCCCAGGACAAAAACTTGGCTACACCTTC. Its protein product is CASSPGQKLGYTF.

This clonotype has only a few counts. This may be a read error, as it is one base from a much larger clone. This chain joins TRBV12-3 or TRBV12-4 and TRBJ2-5; 12 positions agree with TRBD1. V shed 7 bases and J 11 bases; nucleotides not matched to a gene: 8. There are 13 residues in the CDR3. CDR3 nucleotides: TGTGCCAGCACCAGGGACAGGGGGCTTGAGCAGTACTTC. This sequence encodes CASTRDRGLEQYF.

This clonotype was seen repeatedly, ten times or more. The V gene is TRBV11-2, the J gene TRBJ2-3, with D perhaps being TRBD1 or TRBD2 (5 bases each). V was trimmed by 3 bases and J by 1 base, leaving 8 bases between them. The CDR3 length is 14 residues. Germline V gene data show CDR1 as SGHAT and CDR2 as FQNNGV. Here the CDR3 DNA reads TGTGCCAGCAGCTTCGGGGACCGCACAGATACGCAGTATTTT. Translating gives CASSFGDRTDTQYF.

Turning to this clonotype: This may be a read error: a much more frequent sequence differs by one nucleotide. The CDR3 is CASRGRGSSYEQYF. CDR3 sequence (DNA): TGTGCCAGCAGGGGTAGGGGATCTTCCTACGAGCAGTACTTC. The chain carries TRBV27 and TRBJ2-7; D is perhaps TRBD1 (5 bases). Germline V gives CDR1 MNHEY, CDR2 SMNVEV (reference sequence). The CDR3 loop spans 14 amino acids. The V end was cut by 6 bases, the J end by 1 base, with 13 bases between.

This clonotype was recorded a few times. The chain uses TRBV27 and TRBJ1-5; D is uncertain. The germline CDR1 and CDR2 sequences are MNHEY and SMNVEV (reference sequence). V shed 3 bases and J shed 2 bases, with 5 bases lying between them. CDR3 length: 13 residues. CDR3 DNA sequence: TGTGCCAGCAGTTTCGTTGGCAATCAGCCCCAGCATTTT. Its translation: CASSFVGNQPQHF.

This rearrangement joins TRBV28 to TRBJ2-7, with TRBD1 identical over 7 bases. Germline CDR1 is MDHEN and CDR2 is SYDVKM. The junction had 7 bases not matched to a gene; V was cut back by 5 bases and J by 0 bases. The CDR3 consists of 15 residues. CDR3 loop: CASSPPGQSSYEQYF. DNA of the CDR3: TGTGCCAGCAGTCCCCCGGGACAGAGCTCCTACGAGCAGTACTTC. The variable domain in full, with the rest retrieved from reference TRBV28 and TRBJ2-7, is DVKVTQSSRYLVKRTGEKVFLECVQDMDHENMFWYRQDPGLGLRLIYFSYDVKMKEKGDIPEGYSVSREKKERFSLILESASTNQTSMYLCASSPPGQSSYEQYFGPGTRLTVT.

V gene TRBV7-2 combines with J gene TRBJ2-5; D is uncertain. TRBJ2-7 matches the DNA end more closely, so the J call is doubtful. The germline gives CDR1 SGHTA, CDR2 FQGNSA. The CDR3 consists of 15 residues. CDR3 nucleotides: TGTGCCAGCAGCCACCAAAGCCCCGCTTACTACGAGCAGTACTTC. It translates to CASSHQSPAYYEQYF.

To note about this clonotype: Given a much more abundant clone one base away, this may be a read error. The rearrangement uses TRBV2 and TRBJ2-5, with TRBD1 identical over 11 bases. CDR3 length: 16 residues. Germline-derived CDR1 and CDR2 are SNHLY and FYNNEI. V lost 4 bases to trimming and J lost 4 bases; unmatched junction nucleotides: 8. The CDR3 region has the DNA TGTGCCAGCAGTGTCCGACCCGGGACAGGGGGAGAGACCCAGTACTTC. It specifies CASSVRPGTGGETQYF.

This clonotype has a handful of counts. This clone may be a read error of a much larger clone one base away. The chain carries TRBV12-3 or TRBV12-4 and TRBJ2-7, with D perhaps TRBD2 (7 bases). Trimming cost V 5 bases and J 2 bases, with 13 bases left between them. The CDR3 runs 14 residues. CDR3 in DNA: TGTGCCAGCAGTCCTAGAGGGGGGGCCTACGAGCAGTACTTC. This sequence encodes CASSPRGGAYEQYF.

This clonotype was seen once. This sequence joins TRBV7-9 and TRBJ2-7, with D perhaps TRBD1 (5 bases). V dropped 1 base and J dropped 1 base, with 11 bases sitting between them. Looked up from germline, CDR1 is SEHNR and CDR2 is FQNEAQ (reference sequence). The CDR3 consists of 15 residues. The CDR3 protein is CASSLVLAGSYEQYF. CDR3 DNA sequence: TGTGCCAGCAGCTTAGTCCTCGCAGGGTCCTACGAGCAGTACTTC.

This clonotype has a count of ten or more. V usage is TRBV7-8 and J usage is TRBJ2-7; D is unresolved. This CDR3 is 13 amino acids long. The germline V and J ends were trimmed by 1 base and 4 bases, with 8 bases remaining between them. From germline, CDR1 is SGHVS and CDR2 FQNEAQ. In nucleotides, the CDR3 is TGTGCCAGCAGCTTAGAGGTTCCTTACGAGCAGTACTTC. As protein: CASSLEVPYEQYF.

Ten or more counts support this clonotype. The J gene is TRBJ2-1, the V gene TRBV5-4, with 9 bases lining up with TRBD2. Germline V CDR1 and CDR2: SGHNT, YYREEE (reference sequence). This CDR3 is 16 amino acids long. V shed 4 bases and J 10 bases; nucleotides not matched to a gene: 15. CDR3 amino acids: CASSTPRGGGAKEQFF. DNA for the CDR3: TGTGCCAGCAGCACCCCTCGGGGCGGGGGGGCAAAGGAGCAGTTCTTC.

This clonotype was observed a few times. V gene TRBV7-8 combines with J gene TRBJ2-2; 8 nucleotides match TRBD2. The J segment lost 2 bases and the V segment lost 0 bases, leaving 5 bases of the junction unmatched. Germline V gene data show CDR1 as SGHVS and CDR2 as FQNEAQ. The CDR3 sequence is 17 residues long. The CDR3 reads CASSLAAGVHNTGELFF. The CDR3 coding sequence is TGTGCCAGCAGCTTAGCAGCGGGGGTCCACAACACCGGGGAGCTGTTTTTT.

This rearrangement joins TRBV12-3 or TRBV12-4 to TRBJ1-2; TRBD1 is a possible D gene (5 bases). Trimming took 5 bases from V and 2 from J, leaving 12 bases between them. The CDR3 sequence is 14 residues long. The CDR3 reads CASSQGGNNYGYTF. CDR3 coding DNA: TGTGCCAGCAGTCAGGGAGGCAACAACTATGGCTACACCTTC.

This clonotype was seen a few times. Given a much more abundant clone one base away, this may be a read error. This rearrangement joins TRBV3-1 to TRBJ2-7; D gene uncertain. V was clipped by 4 bases and J by 4 bases, with 11 bases between them. The CDR3 has 13 residues. Germline V lookup: CDR1 LGHDT, CDR2 YNNKEL (reference sequence). The CDR3 region is CASSPSDGYEQYF. Here the CDR3 DNA reads TGTGCCAGCAGCCCCTCGGATGGATACGAGCAGTACTTC.

This clonotype was counted only a few times. The V and J genes are TRBV27 and TRBJ1-5, with a tentative D call TRBD1 (5 bases). This CDR3 has 14 residues. CDR1 MNHEY and CDR2 SMNVEV come from the germline V gene (reference sequence). V shed 6 bases and J shed 2 bases, with 11 bases lying between them. The CDR3 region has the DNA TGTGCCAGCAGGACTACAGGAGGCAATCAGCCCCAGCATTTT. It encodes CASRTTGGNQPQHF.

Here the CDR3 DNA reads TGTGCCAGCAGTAGGCGTACCCCCACCGGGGAGCTGTTTTTT. This codes for CASSRRTPTGELFF. The chain is built from TRBV12-3 or TRBV12-4 and TRBJ2-2; D is ambiguous. V lost 5 bases and J lost 4, with 11 bases in between. CDR3 size: 14 residues.

This clonotype was recorded once. A much larger clone is a single base away; this may be a read error. The genes are TRBV20-1 and TRBJ2-1, with 7 bases that match TRBD1. Germline lookup yields CDR1 DFQATT and CDR2 SNEGSKA (reference sequence). The length of the CDR3 is 15 residues. Germline trimming cut 4 bases from V and 8 bases from J; bases unmatched to any gene: 14. The CDR3 sequence is CSAKDRLLLQYEQFF. DNA of the CDR3: TGCAGTGCTAAGGACAGGCTCCTTCTACAATATGAGCAGTTCTTC.

This clonotype was seen many times. This chain connects TRBV10-3 to TRBJ2-5; the match to TRBD2 covers 8 bases. V was clipped by 8 bases and J by 7 bases; unmatched bases: 12. The germline gives CDR1 ENHRY, CDR2 SYGVKD. This CDR3 has 14 amino acids. The CDR3 region is CAIRATSGSSTQYF. The CDR3 DNA reads TGTGCCATCCGGGCTACTAGCGGTTCATCGACCCAGTACTTC.

The gene calls are TRBV29-1 and TRBJ1-1; a weak D match, TRBD1 (5 bases). Per the germline V gene, CDR1 is SQVTM and CDR2 is ANQGSEA. The germline V and J ends were trimmed by 1 base and 4 bases, with 13 bases remaining between them. This CDR3 region has 14 residues. The CDR3 loop is CSVEGWGGSTEAFF. CDR3 DNA sequence: TGCAGCGTTGAAGGGTGGGGGGGAAGCACTGAAGCTTTCTTT.

This chain links TRBV20-1 with TRBJ2-1; no reliable D call. V lost 2 bases and J 6 bases, leaving 5 bases between the germline ends. Per the germline V gene, CDR1 is DFQATT and CDR2 is SNEGSKA (reference sequence). The CDR3 is 11 amino acids. The chain's CDR3 is CSARLVNEQFF. CDR3 coding DNA: TGCAGTGCTAGACTAGTCAATGAGCAGTTCTTC.

The DNA for the CDR3 is TGTGCCAGCAGCTCATTAGGGGCCTCTGGGGCCAACGTCCTGACTTTC. Its translation is CASSSLGASGANVLTF. The chain recombines TRBV7-6 with TRBJ2-6; weak D call: TRBD1 (5 bases). Germline CDR1 is SGHVS and CDR2 is FNYEAQ. CDR3 length: 16 amino acids. V lost 4 bases, J lost 0 bases, and 10 bases lay in between. Full variable domain (missing parts from reference TRBV7-6 and TRBJ2-6): GAGVSQSPRYKVTKRGQDVALRCDPISGHVSLYWYRQALGQGPEFLTYFNYEAQQDKSGLPNDRFSAERPEGSISTLTIQRTEQRDSAMYRCASSSLGASGANVLTFGAGSRLTVL.

This clonotype appeared a few times. Since a much larger clone is just one base distant, this may be a read error. The chain links TRBV6-5 to TRBJ2-1; the match to TRBD2 covers 14 bases. This CDR3 contains 16 residues. Unmatched junction bases numbered 9, after V lost 4 bases and J lost 10 bases. Germline loops: CDR1 MNHEY, CDR2 SVGAGI. Here the CDR3 reads CASSFRLAGGTYEQFF. In DNA, the CDR3 is TGTGCCAGCAGTTTTAGACTAGCGGGGGGGACCTACGAGCAGTTCTTC.

The chain is built from TRBV18 and TRBJ1-2; D perhaps matches TRBD1 (5 bases). Trimming pared 5 bases from V and 0 bases from J, leaving 25 bases between. Per germline, CDR1 KGHSH and CDR2 LQKENI. The CDR3 spans 19 residues. The CDR3 loop reads CASSTGVMNMAGPNYGYTF. CDR3 bases: TGTGCCAGCTCAACCGGCGTAATGAATATGGCAGGGCCTAACTATGGCTACACCTTC.

The CDR3 reads CASSRDRLPNTGELFF. The CDR3 coding sequence is TGTGCCAGCAGCCGGGACAGGCTACCGAACACCGGGGAGCTGTTTTTT. The chain has TRBV7-2 and TRBJ2-2; 8 positions agree with TRBD1. V shed 5 bases, J shed 0 bases, and the junction held 5 bases outside the gene matches. The CDR3 has 16 amino acids. CDR1 and CDR2 from the germline V gene are SGHTA and FQGNSA.

The CDR3, as DNA: TGTGCCAGCTCACCTAATTCGGGCTCTGGAAACACCATATATTTT. This sequence encodes CASSPNSGSGNTIYF. V is TRBV18 and J is TRBJ1-3; D gene uncertain. The CDR3 runs to 15 residues. The V end lost 3 bases, the J end lost 0 bases, and 9 bases lay between the germline ends. The V gene's germline CDR1 is KGHSH and CDR2 LQKENI.

The sample holds many counts of this clonotype. The chain joins TRBV7-2 to TRBJ1-4, with 8 bases matching TRBD1. This CDR3 has 14 amino acids. Germline loops: CDR1 SGHTA, CDR2 FQGNSA. V lost 5 bases, J lost 8 bases, and 7 bases stayed unmatched. This CDR3 is CASSADRGWEKLFF. DNA of the CDR3: TGTGCCAGCAGCGCCGACAGGGGTTGGGAAAAACTGTTTTTT.

V and J are TRBV27 and TRBJ2-1, with a weak D call TRBD2 (7 bases). Germline lookup yields CDR1 MNHEY and CDR2 SMNVEV (reference sequence). This CDR3 comprises 14 residues. V lost 8 bases to trimming and J lost 7 bases, with 18 bases between them. The DNA of the CDR3 is TGTGCCAGCGGATCGGGGGGCCGAGGAAATGAGCAGTTCTTC. This gives the protein CASGSGGRGNEQFF.

J is TRBJ1-1 and V is TRBV12-3 or TRBV12-4; 8 positions agree with TRBD1. Unmatched junction bases numbered 7, after V lost 5 bases and J lost 5 bases. This CDR3 has 14 amino acids. CDR3 bases: TGTGCCAGCAGTACCAGGGGGCAGGGAACTGAAGCTTTCTTT. Its protein product is CASSTRGQGTEAFF.